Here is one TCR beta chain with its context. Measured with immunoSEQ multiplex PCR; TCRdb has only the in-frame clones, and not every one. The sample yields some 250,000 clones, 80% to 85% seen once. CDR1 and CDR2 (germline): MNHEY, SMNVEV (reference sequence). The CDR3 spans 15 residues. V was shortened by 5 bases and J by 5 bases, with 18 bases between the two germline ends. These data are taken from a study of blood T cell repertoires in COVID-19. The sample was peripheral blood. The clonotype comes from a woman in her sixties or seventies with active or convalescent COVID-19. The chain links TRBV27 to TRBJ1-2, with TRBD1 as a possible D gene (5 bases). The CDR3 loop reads CASSLRGSIRYGYTF. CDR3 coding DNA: TGTGCCAGCAGTCTAAGGGGATCTATCCGATATGGCTACACCTTC.